This TCR beta chain appears in the sequencing data of a study of cytomegalovirus exposure and HLA in healthy donors (dated by TCRdb to 2016 to 2017). Context from the whole study: An earlier analysis of around 600 of the donors reported more than 250 Gb of sequence data and some 120 million unique TCR beta sequences from about 179 million T cells. An early release that covered about 600 HLA-typed donors contained around 300 gigabases of sequencing data and about 93 million unique TCR sequences. Of the 300 to 400 genotyped donors, roughly 80% fell in the genetic ancestry cluster associated with self-reported Caucasian donors. The study was designed to test whether signatures of past pathogen exposure could be identified by cataloging public T cell receptors. The study used immunosequencing to profile the T cell repertoires of more than 650 subjects and linked those repertoires to cytomegalovirus serostatus. A separate validation cohort of approximately 130 different subjects was used in addition to the roughly 620-subject first cohort. To predict cytomegalovirus infection status, the study brought together high-throughput TCR immunosequencing, statistical association of individual TCRs with disease status, and machine learning. To study patterns of TCR occurrence, a later analysis re-analyzed previously published TCR beta repertoires from hundreds of donors and added high-resolution HLA genotyping. Rather than using new phenotypic data, the later analysis identified candidate immune exposures from TCR beta sequences and from how often those sequences occurred across donors. An earlier analysis of roughly 580 of the donors used high-throughput TCR beta sequencing to judge whether each TCR beta V gene segment behaved as functional or pseudogenic. Donor age, sex, ethnicity and CMV serostatus were compiled together with the repertoire data. A later genetic analysis took genome-wide SNP genotypes for about three fifths of the 666 donors and used that subset as a discovery cohort. Every discovery cohort repertoire had been produced on one sequencing platform. Both class I and class II loci were covered by HLA typing, at four-digit resolution. Typing coverage varied by locus: roughly 620-640 donors for A, B, C, DRB1 and DQB1; roughly 560 for DQA1; nearly 610 for DPA1; roughly 450 for DPB1. Five DR-DQ haplotypes were treated as single units for association and clustering because of strong linkage in the cohort. Across approximately 400 genotyped donors of the cohort, an average of roughly 230,000 unique TCR beta nucleotide sequences per donor were sequenced, and 15% to 20% of those sequences were non-productive. The paper as a whole reports these results and caveats: Because the 87-base-pair reads could not distinguish some IMGT-functional V segments, including TRBV6-2 and TRBV6-3, those segments were excluded. An earlier analysis of roughly 570 of the donors showed that most TCR beta V segments appeared in productive rearrangements either about 90% or about 30% of the time, which broadly matched IMGT annotations. While some public TCRs were present in many individuals, most TCR sequences turned up only very rarely across donors. In both the original and validation cohorts, the classifier was reported to diagnose cytomegalovirus status with high specificity and sensitivity. Roughly uniform sequencing depth across donors was assumed in presence/absence analyses, although this assumption may not hold. Linkage disequilibrium might explain the correlated functional status among segregating V segments, but an unknown experimental factor could not be excluded. HLA typing was unavailable for some donors at each locus, so association tests used only the typed subset. A further reported finding was that TCR beta sequences accurately predicted the HLA-A and HLA-B alleles for most subjects in the first cohort. A total of 150 or so TCR beta chains were listed by the study as associated with cytomegalovirus. Assigning TCR associations to individual alleles was difficult when HLA alleles, especially DR and DQ, strongly co-occurred. In a later analysis, HLA-associated TCR beta chains were found to be more clonally expanded and to have lower generation probabilities than equally common non-associated chains. In a later analysis, some 17,000 TCR beta sequences were associated with specific HLA alleles at a false discovery rate of 0.05. A later analysis reported that several top co-occurrence clusters appeared linked to parvovirus B19, influenza, CMV and Epstein-Barr virus. According to a later analysis, TCR association rates differed among HLA loci, with DRB1 alleles showing the most associated TCRs and HLA-C alleles showing the fewest. According to the authors, the approach could potentially be generalized to other disease states and immunological phenotypes. Three of the identified cytomegalovirus-associated TCR beta chains were confirmed in vitro to be specific for cytomegalovirus antigens. A cluster of highly shared sequence variants was judged likely to be a technical artifact of the sequencing pipeline. An association between a missense DCLRE1C variant and V-gene and J-gene trimming of TCR beta chains was found in a later genetic analysis and replicated in an independent cohort. Approximately 16 rarely observed V segments, including chromosome 9 orphons, were excluded from the earlier analysis of some 590 of the donors because counts were too low. In a later analysis, most CMV-associated TCR beta chains were found to appear HLA-restricted, with HLA associations seemingly driven largely by CMV exposure. In this cohort, only TCR beta chains were sequenced, and detectable features were limited by the absence of alpha or paired-chain data. For the cohort, immune exposure information was limited to CMV serostatus. In a later genetic analysis, fewer N-insertions in productive TCRs were reported among donors in an Asian-associated ancestry cluster than the approximately 710-donor mean.

The cohort consisted of hundreds of healthy bone marrow donors. At the time of sampling, all cohort members were nominally healthy, though unrecorded immune exposures were likely present. The donor tested CMV seronegative, placing the donor among the 352 seronegative members of the cohort. A peripheral blood sample was collected from each donor, and TCR beta sequencing was performed on peripheral blood mononuclear cells. Genomic DNA extraction from the blood cell samples was performed with the Qiagen DNeasy Blood Extraction Kit. From the germline V gene, CDR1 is SGHRS and CDR2 is YFSETQ. Cut back by 3 bases and 5 bases, the V and J ends lie 14 bases apart. The CDR3 covers 14 residues, taking in both the cysteine and the phenylalanine. Only the CDR3 DNA is retained, 42 bases long and in frame from the first base. With regard to this clone: It has no known antigen specificity. Qualities for individual bases were not recorded, and no much larger clone is one base off.

Libraries were constructed by the immunoSEQ multiplex PCR assay. A mixture of 60 forward primers for TCR Vbeta segments and 13 reverse primers for TCR Jbeta segments was used in the multiplex PCR. The CDR3 region of rearranged TCR beta genes was amplified from genomic DNA with a multiplex PCR assay. On the Illumina HiSeq System, the amplified TCR beta libraries were sequenced as 87-base-pair reads. In the original analysis: Across the 500 to 700 repertoires, a later analysis counted tens of millions of unique TCR beta chains, roughly 11 million of which were shared by at least two donors. Raw reads were error-corrected and collapsed into unique sequences by a nearest-neighbor algorithm in which closely related sequences were merged to remove PCR and sequencing errors. V, D and J gene segments were assigned by aligning CDR3 sequences to IMGT reference sequences. For a sequence to be retained, a match of at least six nucleotides to both a V gene segment and a J gene segment was required. Rearrangements were classified as productive when the CDR3 lacked stop codons and remained in frame with V and J, and all other rearrangements were classified as non-productive. CDR3 was defined according to IMGT convention as the region running from the second conserved V-encoded cysteine to the conserved J-encoded phenylalanine. Sequences without an unambiguous match to a single V gene segment were excluded from the earlier analysis of 450 to 650 of the donors. In an earlier analysis of several hundred of the donors, V segments were called functional above 56.7% productive rearrangements and were called segregating when the between-donor standard deviation exceeded 5%. A statistical classification framework was built for diagnosing cytomegalovirus status from the catalog of TCR beta chain sequences. V and J gene assignment, in a later analysis, came from comparing TCR nucleotide sequences with IMGT/GENE-DB human TR gene sequences. In a later analysis, CDR3 sequences and most-parsimonious VDJ recombination scenarios were assigned using the TCRdist pipeline. In a later analysis, each TCR beta chain was defined by its CDR3 amino acid sequence together with its V-gene family, and reads lacking a unique V-gene family were excluded. A later analysis removed several hundred highly shared, low-generation-probability nucleotide sequences to deal with suspected cross-contamination and a sequencing artifact. For each public chain, a later analysis derived a clonal expansion index from normalized ranks of inferred template counts within each repertoire. In a later analysis, generation probabilities were computed using a VDJ recombination model fitted to out-of-frame rearrangements, and the results were checked against IGoR. In a later analysis, hypergeometric tests were used to score TCR-TCR, TCR-HLA and TCR-CMV co-occurrence, with a repertoire-size bias correction applied to TCR pairs. False discovery rates were estimated in a later analysis by permuting HLA or CMV assignments 20 times. In a later analysis, co-occurring TCRs were grouped with DBSCAN, and TCRdist sequence similarity was added when clustering was performed within HLA-allele-positive subsets. Co-occurrence clustering excluded repertoires with fewer than 30,000 or more than 120,000 public chains, plus five with anomalous nucleotide sharing. As stored in TCRdb, this immuneACCESS dataset retains in-frame rearrangements with V and J assigned. A fraction of the clones does not appear; measured against another copy, unresolved V genes explain less than half of the discrepancy, and the remainder lacks a known reason. V and J calls and clone size come straight from that table; D and trimming were deduced from the DNA. The table for this sample lists 120,000 or so clones; around 86% of them were counted only once. The leading ten clones occupy about 2% of the sample.

What was sequenced was PBMCs. The sequence was obtained from a woman in her thirties or forties in good health and CMV-seronegative. The rearranged chain carries TRBV5-1 and TRBJ1-1; a tentative D match to TRBD1 spans 6 bases. The nucleotide sequence reads TGCGCCAGCAGCTGGGGGTCAGGGGAGACTGAAGCTTTCTTT. This translates into CASSWGSGETEAFF. With the portions outside the CDR3 filled from the reference TRBV5-1 and TRBJ1-1 genes, the complete variable region becomes KAGVTQTPRYLIKTRGQQVTLSCSPISGHRSVSWYQQTPGQGLQFLFEYFSETQRNKGNFPGRFSGRQFSNSRSEMNVSTLELGDSALYLCASSWGSGETEAFFGQGTRLTVV.